This T cell receptor (beta chain) was identified in a study of blood T cell repertoires in COVID-19. Study information: In each case, the material was cDNA or gDNA derived from T cells, B-cell-depleted T cells, or PBMCs.

CDR1 and CDR2 from the germline V gene are LNHDA and SQIVND (reference sequence). The V and J ends lost 6 bases and 7 bases, in that order; junction bases with no gene match: 15. The CDR3 sequence is 16 residues long. This clone was detected a few times. The protocol was immunoSEQ multiplex PCR, while the TCRdb copy is restricted to in-frame clones and leaves out a portion. The sample has around 200,000 clones, 75% to 90% seen once; the top ten hold about 4.6%. The chain has TRBV19 and TRBJ1-2, with 9 bases lining up with TRBD1. The sample comprised PBMCs or T cells enriched from blood (not recorded which). The TCR sequence derives from a woman in her 30s who had been exposed to COVID-19. CDR3 DNA: TGTGCCAGTAGCCTTTCCCCGGGACAGGGAATACGTGGCTACACCTTC. It yields the protein CASSLSPGQGIRGYTF.